This T cell receptor beta chain came from a study of CD8 T cells in Susac syndrome (dated by TCRdb to the late 2010s). A note on the overall study: The study used repertoire sequencing to test whether antigen drove CD8+ T cell activation and differentiation in Susac syndrome.

Beyond this particular receptor, the publication reports: The study acknowledged that relatively few individuals were included in the TCR sequencing and HLA analysis.

The germline V gene specifies KGHDR as CDR1 and SFDVKD as CDR2. After removal of 3 bases from V and 5 bases from J, the junction retains 9 bases not matched to a gene. The CDR3 sequence holds 15 residues, the cysteine and valine included. Just the 45-base CDR3 DNA is kept, in frame starting at base 1. Peripheral blood CD8+ and CD4+ T cells from healthy donors, Susac syndrome patients and multiple sclerosis patients were profiled by high-throughput TCR beta sequencing. The multiple sclerosis controls were treatment-naive patients who had stable or active relapsing-remitting disease and met the revised McDonald criteria. Bulk CD8+ and CD4+ T cells were purified by magnetic negative isolation, whereas CD8+ TEMRA cells were enriched by FACS. Blood was collected in EDTA tubes and processed within 24 hours, with PBMCs isolated through density gradient centrifugation. PBMCs intended for TCR sequencing were cryopreserved in liquid nitrogen and thawed later in a water bath at 37 degrees C. Purity of sorted or isolated CD4+, CD8+ and CD8+ TEMRA cells was at least 90%.

A word on this clonotype: Its antigen is not yet known. No per-base quality is available; no much larger clone lies one base away.

RNA was extracted using the RNeasy kit, and roughly 0.5 to 1 ug of the RNA was reverse transcribed with random hexamers. The immunoSEQ multiplex PCR assay, which covers 54 Vbeta and 13 Jbeta segments, was used to amplify TCR beta CDR3 regions. Bias from PCR amplification was corrected by using a synthetic template baseline for primer optimization and for computational correction. Per the original workflow: Reads were annotated to V, D and J genes according to IMGT and were analyzed with immunoSEQ Analyzer, with only productive sequences retained. Clonality was computed as one minus Shannon entropy normalized by log2 of the number of productive unique sequences. For each patient and control, public and private clones were evaluated among the 100 most prevalent clones. Clones were defined as Susac-specific if absent from the healthy and MS cohorts, from more than 900 published viral clones and from other ImmuneACCESS disease sequences. TCRdb ran its own pipeline on the public reads, namely fastp trimming at Q25 and MiXCR clone calling, and kept in-frame beta chains. Every CDR3 protein is listed once, alongside the most common genes and DNA of its rows. It is TCRdb's table, rather than the study itself, that gives the V and J calls and clone size. This sample lists hundreds of thousands of distinct CDR3 sequences; over 90% were detected once. The ten largest clones take up 0.082% of the sample.

Recombination connected TRBV24-1 to TRBJ2-7; the junction holds 7 bases that match TRBD1. This receptor was obtained from a human donor with multiple sclerosis. Sequencing input: CD4+ T cells from PBMCs. The nucleotide sequence reads TGTGCCACCAGTGATCCCGCGACAGGGTGGAACGAGCAGTACGTC. Its coded protein is CATSDPATGWNEQYV.